This TCR beta chain comes out of a study of type 1 regulatory T cells. Across the study: T-allo10 is a Tr1-enriched, alloantigen-specific CD4 T cell product made in vitro. Study findings and constraints: Tr1 cells had a more restricted TCR repertoire than non-Tr1 cells.

TCRdb reprocessed the reads with MiXCR, giving one entry per CDR3 protein. This sample carries some 71,000 distinct CDR3 sequences, less than 25% of them seen once, and the ten largest clones take 8.3%. CDR1 is DFQATT, CDR2 SNEGSKA, per germline (reference sequence). The ends were cut back, 7 bases at V and 7 bases at J, with 14 bases in the middle. The CDR3 sequence is 11 residues long. Note on this clonotype: What it binds is not known.

The sequenced material came from cultured type 1 regulatory T (Tr1) cells, either the whole culture or a sorted fraction (not recorded which). The chain carries TRBV20-1 and TRBJ2-7; D is ambiguous. The clonotype comes from a human donor in good health. CDR3 nucleotide sequence: TGCAGTGTAGGGTACACGAGGGAGCAGTACTTC. Amino acids: CSVGYTREQYF.